Listed below are T cell receptor beta chains from one sample, sequenced in a study of cytomegalovirus exposure and HLA in healthy donors. Using immunoSEQ multiplex PCR, the repertoire was profiled, and TCRdb retains in-frame clones only, with some absent. In the table there are about 190,000 clones, about 83% of which are singletons. Sample: PBMCs. These receptors were taken from a man aged 35 to 55 in good health and CMV-seropositive. CDR3s include the opening cysteine and the closing phenylalanine or tryptophan. The order of the fields is D gene, CDR3 length, clone size, J gene, V gene, CDR3 protein, CDR3 DNA. D genes are given only for firm matches. Only part of the rows carry a size: once, few, many, or a class if the clone is expanded.

d_gene: -
len: 13
abundance: few
j_gene: TRBJ2-2
v_gene: TRBV30
CDR3aa: CAWSVQGTGELFF
CDR3nt: TGTGCCTGGAGTGTACAGGGTACCGGGGAGCTGTTTTTT

d_gene: TRBD1
len: 12
abundance: -
j_gene: TRBJ2-5
v_gene: TRBV7-9
CDR3aa: CASSLETGDQYF
CDR3nt: TGTGCCAGCAGCTTGGAGACAGGGGACCAGTACTTC

d_gene: TRBD1
len: 14
abundance: -
j_gene: TRBJ2-7
v_gene: TRBV5-1
CDR3aa: CASIKGQGPYEQYF
CDR3nt: TGCGCCAGCATTAAAGGACAGGGTCCCTACGAGCAGTACTTC

d_gene: TRBD2
len: 17
abundance: -
j_gene: TRBJ2-1
v_gene: TRBV29-1
CDR3aa: CSVEEGASGRAWNEQFF
CDR3nt: TGCAGCGTTGAAGAAGGTGCTAGCGGGAGGGCCTGGAATGAGCAGTTCTTC

d_gene: TRBD2
len: 18
abundance: -
j_gene: TRBJ2-3
v_gene: TRBV7-6
CDR3aa: CASSLDPPSGRRTDTQYF
CDR3nt: TGTGCCAGCAGCTTAGATCCTCCTAGCGGGAGGCGGACAGATACGCAGTATTTT

d_gene: -
len: 16
abundance: -
j_gene: TRBJ2-2
v_gene: TRBV7-6
CDR3aa: CASSLRESRYAGELFF
CDR3nt: TGTGCCAGCAGCCTCCGAGAGTCCCGGTACGCCGGGGAGCTGTTTTTT

d_gene: -
len: 16
abundance: -
j_gene: TRBJ2-5
v_gene: TRBV5-4
CDR3aa: CASSFSGRVRGETQYF
CDR3nt: TGTGCCAGCAGCTTCTCTGGGCGGGTGCGTGGGGAGACCCAGTACTTC

d_gene: TRBD1
len: 15
abundance: -
j_gene: TRBJ1-5
v_gene: TRBV27
CDR3aa: CASRPRQGWTQPQHF
CDR3nt: TGTGCCAGCAGACCGAGACAGGGCTGGACTCAGCCCCAGCATTTT

d_gene: -
len: 15
abundance: -
j_gene: TRBJ1-5
v_gene: TRBV6-6
CDR3aa: CASSWSLASNQPQHF
CDR3nt: TGTGCCAGCAGCTGGAGCCTGGCGAGCAATCAGCCCCAGCATTTT

d_gene: -
len: 18
abundance: -
j_gene: TRBJ2-7
v_gene: TRBV19
CDR3aa: CASSIKQGNGLPHYEQYF
CDR3nt: TGTGCCAGTAGTATAAAACAGGGTAACGGTCTTCCTCACTACGAGCAGTACTTC

d_gene: TRBD1
len: 14
abundance: -
j_gene: TRBJ1-2
v_gene: TRBV9
CDR3aa: CASSASQGDYGYTF
CDR3nt: TGTGCCAGCAGCGCAAGCCAGGGGGACTATGGCTACACCTTC

d_gene: TRBD2
len: 18
abundance: -
j_gene: TRBJ2-1
v_gene: TRBV7-3
CDR3aa: CASSLLVRSGSGNNEQFF
CDR3nt: TGTGCCAGCAGCTTACTGGTGCGGAGCGGGAGTGGGAACAATGAGCAGTTCTTC

d_gene: -
len: 13
abundance: -
j_gene: TRBJ1-2
v_gene: TRBV2
CDR3aa: CASRGATGHGYTF
CDR3nt: TGTGCCAGCAGGGGGGCCACAGGGCACGGCTACACCTTC

d_gene: TRBD2
len: 15
abundance: -
j_gene: TRBJ2-7
v_gene: TRBV6-1
CDR3aa: CASSEFGSGRLWQYF
CDR3nt: TGTGCCAGCAGTGAATTCGGTAGCGGGAGATTATGGCAGTACTTC

d_gene: -
len: 19
abundance: -
j_gene: TRBJ1-4
v_gene: TRBV4-3
CDR3aa: CASSQDSGGGGGTNEKLFF
CDR3nt: TGCGCCAGCAGCCAAGATTCAGGTGGCGGGGGCGGAACTAATGAAAAACTGTTTTTT

d_gene: -
len: 14
abundance: -
j_gene: TRBJ2-7
v_gene: TRBV23-1
CDR3aa: CASTGGPDSYEQYF
CDR3nt: TGCGCCAGCACCGGGGGGCCGGACTCCTACGAGCAGTACTTC

d_gene: -
len: 14
abundance: few
j_gene: TRBJ1-1
v_gene: TRBV27
CDR3aa: CASRPPGVGTEAFF
CDR3nt: TGTGCCAGCAGACCTCCAGGGGTGGGCACTGAAGCTTTCTTT

d_gene: TRBD2
len: 16
abundance: -
j_gene: TRBJ2-2
v_gene: TRBV5-3
CDR3aa: CARSVSGAFVTGELFF
CDR3nt: TGTGCCAGAAGCGTGAGCGGGGCTTTCGTGACCGGGGAGCTGTTTTTT

d_gene: TRBD2
len: 16
abundance: -
j_gene: TRBJ2-3
v_gene: TRBV7-8
CDR3aa: CASSLAGTSLSDTQYF
CDR3nt: TGTGCCAGCAGCTTAGCGGGGACTAGCCTTTCAGATACGCAGTATTTT

d_gene: TRBD2
len: 14
abundance: -
j_gene: TRBJ2-3
v_gene: TRBV15
CDR3aa: CATSPREITDTQYF
CDR3nt: TGTGCCACCAGCCCGCGGGAGATCACAGATACGCAGTATTTT

d_gene: TRBD1
len: 14
abundance: -
j_gene: TRBJ2-7
v_gene: TRBV2
CDR3aa: CASSGTGPSYEQYF
CDR3nt: TGTGCCAGCAGCGGGACAGGGCCTTCCTACGAGCAGTACTTC

d_gene: TRBD2
len: 14
abundance: few
j_gene: TRBJ2-7
v_gene: TRBV30
CDR3aa: CAWSRLAGVYEQYF
CDR3nt: TGTGCCTGGAGCCGACTAGCGGGTGTATACGAGCAGTACTTC

d_gene: TRBD1
len: 15
abundance: -
j_gene: TRBJ1-5
v_gene: TRBV19
CDR3aa: CASISDRGVNQPQHF
CDR3nt: TGTGCCAGTATCTCAGACAGGGGGGTAAATCAGCCCCAGCATTTT

d_gene: TRBD2
len: 19
abundance: -
j_gene: TRBJ2-1
v_gene: TRBV4-1
CDR3aa: CASSQAGTSGSGSYNEQFF
CDR3nt: TGCGCCAGCAGCCAAGCCGGGACTAGCGGGAGTGGTTCCTACAATGAGCAGTTCTTC

d_gene: -
len: 15
abundance: -
j_gene: TRBJ1-1
v_gene: TRBV15
CDR3aa: CATSRDRYGGTEAFF
CDR3nt: TGTGCCACCAGCAGAGATCGGTATGGGGGGACTGAAGCTTTCTTT

d_gene: TRBD1
len: 14
abundance: -
j_gene: TRBJ1-4
v_gene: TRBV5-1
CDR3aa: CASSLGQGNEKLFF
CDR3nt: TGCGCCAGCAGCTTGGGACAGGGGAATGAAAAACTGTTTTTT

d_gene: -
len: 16
abundance: once
j_gene: TRBJ1-2
v_gene: TRBV5-6
CDR3aa: CASSSGTGTLNCGYTF
CDR3nt: TGTGCCAGCAGTTCCGGAACAGGCACCCTTAACTGTGGCTACACCTTC

d_gene: -
len: 14
abundance: -
j_gene: TRBJ1-1
v_gene: TRBV5-1
CDR3aa: CASSLARPNTEAFF
CDR3nt: TGCGCCAGCAGCTTGGCCAGGCCCAACACTGAAGCTTTCTTT

d_gene: TRBD2
len: 18
abundance: -
j_gene: TRBJ2-2
v_gene: TRBV5-1
CDR3aa: CASSLMVAGGPYTGELFF
CDR3nt: TGCGCCAGCAGCTTGATGGTAGCGGGAGGGCCGTACACCGGGGAGCTGTTTTTT

d_gene: -
len: 14
abundance: -
j_gene: TRBJ2-7
v_gene: TRBV7-2
CDR3aa: CASSLGLGSYEQYF
CDR3nt: TGTGCCAGCAGCTTAGGACTAGGCTCCTACGAGCAGTACTTC

d_gene: -
len: 16
abundance: few
j_gene: TRBJ2-7
v_gene: TRBV27
CDR3aa: CASSLGNREAAYEQYF
CDR3nt: TGTGCCAGCAGTTTGGGGAACAGGGAAGCCGCCTACGAGCAGTACTTC

d_gene: -
len: 15
abundance: -
j_gene: TRBJ1-3
v_gene: TRBV27
CDR3aa: CASRGGFSSGNTIYF
CDR3nt: TGTGCCAGCAGGGGGGGTTTTAGCTCTGGAAACACCATATATTTT

d_gene: -
len: 15
abundance: once
j_gene: TRBJ2-7
v_gene: TRBV9
CDR3aa: CASSVGSGGPYEQYF
CDR3nt: TGTGCCAGCAGCGTAGGTAGCGGAGGACCCTACGAGCAGTACTTC

d_gene: -
len: 15
abundance: -
j_gene: TRBJ2-7
v_gene: TRBV6-5
CDR3aa: CASPRSSGPSYEQYF
CDR3nt: TGTGCCAGCCCCCGAAGTAGCGGCCCCTCCTACGAGCAGTACTTC

d_gene: -
len: 15
abundance: once
j_gene: TRBJ1-2
v_gene: TRBV7-9
CDR3aa: CASSLFSNPDYGYTF
CDR3nt: TGTGCCAGCAGCTTATTTTCCAACCCGGACTATGGCTACACCTTC

d_gene: TRBD2
len: 15
abundance: -
j_gene: TRBJ2-5
v_gene: TRBV30
CDR3aa: CAWASNGGTGETQYF
CDR3nt: TGTGCCTGGGCCTCCAACGGGGGGACGGGAGAGACCCAGTACTTC

d_gene: -
len: 14
abundance: -
j_gene: TRBJ1-1
v_gene: TRBV5-4
CDR3aa: CASSYGRANTEAFF
CDR3nt: TGTGCCAGCAGCTACGGCAGGGCTAACACTGAAGCTTTCTTT

d_gene: TRBD1
len: 15
abundance: -
j_gene: TRBJ2-7
v_gene: TRBV6-1
CDR3aa: CASSSDRAKSYEQYF
CDR3nt: TGTGCCAGCAGTTCCGACAGGGCTAAGTCCTACGAGCAGTACTTC

d_gene: -
len: 13
abundance: -
j_gene: TRBJ2-1
v_gene: TRBV9
CDR3aa: CASSYISYNEQFF
CDR3nt: TGTGCCAGCAGCTACATCTCCTACAATGAGCAGTTCTTC

d_gene: -
len: 16
abundance: -
j_gene: TRBJ2-1
v_gene: TRBV9
CDR3aa: CASSPLRLLAYNEQFF
CDR3nt: TGTGCCAGCAGCCCCCTGAGACTGCTAGCGTACAATGAGCAGTTCTTC

d_gene: TRBD1
len: 14
abundance: few
j_gene: TRBJ1-1
v_gene: TRBV9
CDR3aa: CASSVTGGNTEAFF
CDR3nt: TGTGCCAGCAGCGTAACAGGGGGGAACACTGAAGCTTTCTTT

d_gene: TRBD1
len: 12
abundance: -
j_gene: TRBJ2-5
v_gene: TRBV6-5
CDR3aa: CASSYTGTGLYF
CDR3nt: TGTGCCAGCAGTTACACAGGGACAGGGCTGTACTTC

d_gene: TRBD1
len: 14
abundance: -
j_gene: TRBJ1-2
v_gene: TRBV6-6
CDR3aa: CASSYRGQGQGYTF
CDR3nt: TGTGCCAGCAGTTACCGCGGACAGGGCCAGGGCTACACCTTC

d_gene: TRBD2
len: 16
abundance: -
j_gene: TRBJ2-1
v_gene: TRBV28
CDR3aa: CASSGLGTSKIDEQFF
CDR3nt: TGTGCCAGCAGTGGCCTGGGGACTAGCAAGATAGATGAGCAGTTCTTC

d_gene: -
len: 13
abundance: -
j_gene: TRBJ2-2
v_gene: TRBV2
CDR3aa: CASVRGLSGELFF
CDR3nt: TGTGCCAGCGTCAGGGGTTTGTCCGGGGAGCTGTTTTTT

d_gene: TRBD1
len: 14
abundance: -
j_gene: TRBJ1-2
v_gene: TRBV25-1
CDR3aa: CASSPPTGMDGYTF
CDR3nt: TGTGCCAGCAGTCCCCCGACAGGGATGGATGGCTACACCTTC

d_gene: -
len: 18
abundance: -
j_gene: TRBJ1-2
v_gene: TRBV4-1
CDR3aa: CASSHRMGGWTEVRGYTF
CDR3nt: TGCGCCAGCAGCCACCGAATGGGCGGTTGGACAGAAGTACGTGGCTACACCTTC

d_gene: -
len: 13
abundance: -
j_gene: TRBJ1-3
v_gene: TRBV7-9
CDR3aa: CASSSTTGNTIYF
CDR3nt: TGTGCCAGCAGCTCAACTACTGGAAACACCATATATTTT

d_gene: -
len: 13
abundance: -
j_gene: TRBJ2-2
v_gene: TRBV5-1
CDR3aa: CASSLDRTGELFF
CDR3nt: TGCGCCAGCAGCTTGGACAGAACCGGGGAGCTGTTTTTT

d_gene: TRBD2
len: 16
abundance: -
j_gene: TRBJ2-3
v_gene: TRBV5-1
CDR3aa: CASSYQAGGSADTQYF
CDR3nt: TGCGCCAGCAGCTATCAAGCGGGAGGAAGCGCAGATACGCAGTATTTT

d_gene: TRBD1
len: 13
abundance: once
j_gene: TRBJ1-2
v_gene: TRBV29-1
CDR3aa: CSVDSTGGHGYTF
CDR3nt: TGCAGCGTTGACTCGACAGGGGGCCATGGCTACACCTTC

d_gene: -
len: 16
abundance: few
j_gene: TRBJ1-4
v_gene: TRBV5-5
CDR3aa: CASSPNVDRRGEKLFF
CDR3nt: TGTGCCAGCAGCCCTAATGTCGACCGGAGAGGTGAAAAACTGTTTTTT

d_gene: TRBD2
len: 13
abundance: -
j_gene: TRBJ2-7
v_gene: TRBV19
CDR3aa: CASSTSGGREQYF
CDR3nt: TGTGCCAGTAGCACTAGCGGAGGACGGGAGCAGTACTTC

d_gene: TRBD2
len: 15
abundance: -
j_gene: TRBJ2-7
v_gene: TRBV2
CDR3aa: CASSEELAGNYEQYF
CDR3nt: TGTGCCAGCAGTGAAGAATTAGCGGGGAACTACGAGCAGTACTTC

d_gene: TRBD1
len: 15
abundance: few
j_gene: TRBJ2-7
v_gene: TRBV11-2
CDR3aa: CASSTGQGFSYEQYF
CDR3nt: TGTGCCAGCAGCACGGGACAGGGCTTTTCCTACGAGCAGTACTTC

d_gene: -
len: 13
abundance: -
j_gene: TRBJ1-1
v_gene: TRBV25-1
CDR3aa: CARYRARETEAFF
CDR3nt: TGTGCCAGATACAGGGCGAGGGAGACTGAAGCTTTCTTT

d_gene: TRBD2
len: 17
abundance: -
j_gene: TRBJ2-7
v_gene: TRBV28
CDR3aa: CASTERGLAGEIYEQYF
CDR3nt: TGTGCCAGCACCGAAAGGGGACTAGCGGGGGAGATTTACGAGCAGTACTTC

d_gene: TRBD1
len: 13
abundance: -
j_gene: TRBJ1-5
v_gene: TRBV27
CDR3aa: CASGTGDEQPQHF
CDR3nt: TGTGCCAGTGGGACAGGGGATGAACAGCCCCAGCATTTT

d_gene: -
len: 12
abundance: -
j_gene: TRBJ1-1
v_gene: TRBV5-1
CDR3aa: CASSLGSVEAFF
CDR3nt: TGCGCCAGCAGCTTGGGGTCGGTTGAAGCTTTCTTT